The clone carrying this TCR beta chain occurred once. What it binds is not known. The table came from immunoSEQ multiplex PCR; TCRdb's copy has only in-frame clones and leaves some out. The top ten hold under 2.5% of the sample, which has some 80,000 clones, about 85% seen once. This sample was included in a study of T cell clones after liver transplantation. Study background: Liver transplant recipients had immunosuppression withdrawal attempted within 2 years. Graft-donor-reactive sequences were compared with third-party-reactive TCRbeta sequences from pre-transplant mixed lymphocyte reactions. General study findings and limits: In most of the 8 subjects, circulating graft-donor-reactive CD4 TCRbeta sequences fell significantly after transplant.

V lost 4 bases and J lost 4, with 11 bases in between. From germline, CDR1 is MGHDK and CDR2 SYGVNS. This CDR3 has 14 residues. The chain uses TRBV25-1 and TRBJ1-5, with a weak D call TRBD1 (6 bases). The source was CD4+ T cells from blood, collected roughly 50 months after liver transplant. The origin of this receptor is a human patient who received a liver transplant. Some T cells here may be from the graft donor. CDR3 DNA sequence: TGTGCCAGCAGTGCGACAGGAGTTAATCAGCCCCAGCATTTT. It codes for CASSATGVNQPQHF.